The present entry profiles one T cell receptor beta chain with its context. Its antigen is as yet unknown. The data belong to a study of cytomegalovirus exposure and HLA in healthy donors. Findings and limits, study-wide: A list of 150 to 200 TCR beta chains associated with cytomegalovirus was given. Rarity held for most TCR sequences, but there were some public TCRs that occurred in many donors.

The PCR contained 60 Vbeta and 13 Jbeta primers. Authors' analysis steps: The count from a later analysis was some 76 million unique TCR beta chains, some 9.9 million of them shared. Generated by immunoSEQ multiplex PCR, the TCRdb table keeps only in-frame clones and is missing some. V, J and clone size were drawn from that table, and D and trimming were deduced from the DNA. Of 150,000 to 200,000 clones in the sample, roughly 83% were seen once. V dropped 3 bases and J dropped 0 bases, with 12 bases sitting between them. The germline gives CDR1 WSHSY, CDR2 SAAADI. The CDR3 runs 15 residues. The sequencing input was PBMCs. This TCR came from a boy aged 5-17 years in good health and CMV-seronegative. This rearrangement joins TRBV10-2 to TRBJ2-7; a possible D gene is TRBD1 (5 bases). This chain's CDR3 is CASSDKGQDSYEQYF. CDR3 coding DNA: TGCGCCAGCAGTGATAAGGGGCAGGACTCCTACGAGCAGTACTTC.